The next 2 T cell receptor beta chains were all read from a single sample in a study of shared clonotypes between healthy human individuals. Measured with immunoSEQ multiplex PCR; TCRdb has only the in-frame clones, and not every one. The sample shows around 2.1 million clones, about 93% of them seen only once. In the naive CD8 group, cells lacked CD45RO and were positively selected for CCR7, so terminally differentiated effector memory CD45RA+ cells were left out. Sequenced sample: naive CD8+ T cells from PBMCs. These receptors were obtained from a young man in good health. Some clones in this sample may be carry-over from other donors' samples.

The chain uses TRBV14 and TRBJ1-1, with D perhaps matching TRBD1 (6 bases). CDR3 size: 14 residues. Trimming removed 5 bases from V and 3 bases from J, with 13 bases in between. Germline V gene sequence: CDR1 SGHDN, CDR2 FVKESK. CDR3 DNA: TGTGCCAGCAGCTACGAGGACAGATACACTGAAGCTTTCTTT. This sequence encodes CASSYEDRYTEAFF.

The rearrangement links TRBV7-9 to TRBJ2-7, with TRBD1 matching over 8 bases. With 5 bases clipped from V and 2 bases from J, the junction kept 8 bases outside the gene matches. Germline assignment: CDR1 SEHNR and CDR2 FQNEAQ (reference sequence). This CDR3 has 15 residues. The CDR3 coding sequence is TGTGCCAGCAGCCCCCGGACAGGGAAACCCTACGAGCAGTACTTC. Protein product: CASSPRTGKPYEQYF. Complete variable domain (other parts from reference TRBV7-9 and TRBJ2-7): DTGVSQNPRHKITKRGQNVTFRCDPISEHNRLYWYRQTLGQGPEFLTYFQNEAQLEKSRLLSDRFSAERPKGSFSTLEIQRTEQGDSAMYLCASSPRTGKPYEQYFGPGTRLTVT.